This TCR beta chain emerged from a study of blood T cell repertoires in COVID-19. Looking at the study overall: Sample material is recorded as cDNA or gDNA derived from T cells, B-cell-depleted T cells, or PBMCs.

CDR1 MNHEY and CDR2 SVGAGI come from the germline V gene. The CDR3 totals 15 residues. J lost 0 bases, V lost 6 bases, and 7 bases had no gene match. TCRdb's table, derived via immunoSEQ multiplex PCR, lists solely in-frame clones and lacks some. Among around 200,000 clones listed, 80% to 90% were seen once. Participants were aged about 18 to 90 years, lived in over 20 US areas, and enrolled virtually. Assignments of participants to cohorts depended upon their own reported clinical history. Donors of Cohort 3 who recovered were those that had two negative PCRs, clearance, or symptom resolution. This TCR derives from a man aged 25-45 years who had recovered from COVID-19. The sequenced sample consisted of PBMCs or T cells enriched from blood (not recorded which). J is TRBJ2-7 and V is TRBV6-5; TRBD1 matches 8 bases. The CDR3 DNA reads TGTGCCAGCAGACCCGGACAGGGTAGCTCCTACGAGCAGTACTTC. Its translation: CASRPGQGSSYEQYF.